Described below is a single T cell receptor (beta chain) sequence and its context. Repertoires were generated with immunoSEQ multiplex PCR, while TCRdb's copy carries only in-frame clones and drops some. This table holds some 670,000 clones, approximately 90% found once. The data originate from a study of blood T cell repertoires in COVID-19. The receptor comes from a young woman with acute or convalescent COVID-19. The specimen was peripheral blood.

The CDR3 here is CASSPRRGLRPTIYF. DNA for the CDR3: TGTGCCAGCAGCCCCCGACGGGGACTAAGGCCCACCATATATTTT. The chain has TRBV9 and TRBJ1-3, with TRBD1 as a possible D gene (5 bases). V lost 4 bases to trimming and J lost 9 bases, with 20 bases between them. CDR1 is SGDLS, CDR2 YYNGEE, per germline. The CDR3 is made up of 15 amino acids.